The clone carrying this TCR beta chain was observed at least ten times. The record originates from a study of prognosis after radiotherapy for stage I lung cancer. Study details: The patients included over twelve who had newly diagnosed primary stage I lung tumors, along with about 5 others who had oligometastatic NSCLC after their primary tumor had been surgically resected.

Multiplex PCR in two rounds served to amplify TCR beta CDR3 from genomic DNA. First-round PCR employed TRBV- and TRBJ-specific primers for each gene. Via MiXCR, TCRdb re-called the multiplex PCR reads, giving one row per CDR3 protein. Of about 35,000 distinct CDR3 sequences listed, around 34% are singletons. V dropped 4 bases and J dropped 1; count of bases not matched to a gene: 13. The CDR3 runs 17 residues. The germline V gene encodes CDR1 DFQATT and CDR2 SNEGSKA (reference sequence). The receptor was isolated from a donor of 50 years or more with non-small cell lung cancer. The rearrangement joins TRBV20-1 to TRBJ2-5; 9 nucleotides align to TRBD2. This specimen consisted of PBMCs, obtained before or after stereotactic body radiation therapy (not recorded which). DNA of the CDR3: TGCAGTGCTACCCTTTATGGAGCGGGAGGCCTCCAAGAGACCCAGTACTTC. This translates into CSATLYGAGGLQETQYF.